What follows describes a single T cell receptor beta chain. This sample was included in a study of fetal regulatory T cell absence and autoimmunity. The assay was run at survey level. Repertoires were generated with immunoSEQ multiplex PCR, while TCRdb's copy carries only in-frame clones and drops some. The data show 95,000 or so clones, 55% to 75% seen once. The specimen was pancreas tissue. The receptor was isolated from a male donor with IPEX syndrome.

The CDR3 bases are TGTGCCAGCAGATATACCGGGACAGCGTATGGCTACACCTTC. Translating it yields CASRYTGTAYGYTF. The chain has TRBV27 and TRBJ1-2, with TRBD1 matching 7 bases. Germline loops: CDR1 MNHEY, CDR2 SMNVEV (reference sequence). V was pared by 6 bases and J by 5 bases, with 9 bases of the junction left unmatched. CDR3 length: 14 amino acids.